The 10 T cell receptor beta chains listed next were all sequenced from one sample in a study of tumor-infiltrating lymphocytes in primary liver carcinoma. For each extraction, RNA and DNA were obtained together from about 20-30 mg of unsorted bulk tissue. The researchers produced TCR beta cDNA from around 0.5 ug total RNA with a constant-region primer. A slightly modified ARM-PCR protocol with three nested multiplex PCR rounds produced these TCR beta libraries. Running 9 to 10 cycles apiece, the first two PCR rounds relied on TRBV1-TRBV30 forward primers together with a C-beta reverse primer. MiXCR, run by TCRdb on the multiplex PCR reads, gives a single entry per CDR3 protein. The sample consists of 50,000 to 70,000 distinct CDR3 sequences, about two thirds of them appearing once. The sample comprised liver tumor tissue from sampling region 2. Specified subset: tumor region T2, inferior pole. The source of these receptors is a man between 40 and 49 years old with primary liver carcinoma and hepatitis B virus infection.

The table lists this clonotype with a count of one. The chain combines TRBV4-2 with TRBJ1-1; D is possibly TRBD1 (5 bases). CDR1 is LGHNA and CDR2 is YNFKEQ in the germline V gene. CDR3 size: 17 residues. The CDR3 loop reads CPTSQEYGQGFWTEAFF. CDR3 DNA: TGTCCCACCAGCCAAGAGTACGGTCAGGGTTTTTGGACTGAAGCTTTCTTT.

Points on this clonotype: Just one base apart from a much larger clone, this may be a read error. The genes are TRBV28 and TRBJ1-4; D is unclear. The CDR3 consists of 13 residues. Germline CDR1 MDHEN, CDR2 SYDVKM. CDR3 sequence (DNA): TGTACCAGCAGTTTCCAGCTTAATGAAAAACTGTTTTTT. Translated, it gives CTSSFQLNEKLFF.

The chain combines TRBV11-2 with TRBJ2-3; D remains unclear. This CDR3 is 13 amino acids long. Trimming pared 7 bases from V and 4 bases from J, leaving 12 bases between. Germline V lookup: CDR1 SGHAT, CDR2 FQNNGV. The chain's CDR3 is CASNLISADTQYF. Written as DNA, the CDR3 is TGTGCCAGCAACTTGATCAGCGCAGATACGCAGTATTTT.

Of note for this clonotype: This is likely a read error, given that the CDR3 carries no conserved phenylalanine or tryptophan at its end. CDR3 amino acids: CASSFYLADEQFS. DNA for the CDR3: TGTGCCAGCAGCTTCTATCTCGCGGATGAGCAGTTCTCC. The gene calls are TRBV7-2 and TRBJ2-1; the D is unclear. Germline V gives CDR1 SGHTA, CDR2 FQGNSA. The V and J ends lost 3 bases and 8 bases respectively, with 11 bases between them. The CDR3 contains 13 residues.

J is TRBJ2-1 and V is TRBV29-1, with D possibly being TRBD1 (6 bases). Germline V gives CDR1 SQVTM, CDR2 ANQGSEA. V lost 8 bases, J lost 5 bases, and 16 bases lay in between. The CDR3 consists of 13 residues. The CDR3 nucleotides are TGCAGCTACTCCGGGACAAGTAACAATGAGCAGTTCTTC. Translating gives CSYSGTSNNEQFF.

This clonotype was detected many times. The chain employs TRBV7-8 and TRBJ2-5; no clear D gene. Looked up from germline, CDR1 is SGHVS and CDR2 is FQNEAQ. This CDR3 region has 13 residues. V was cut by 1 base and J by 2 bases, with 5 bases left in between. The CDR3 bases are TGTGCCAGCAGCTTAGTGGTACAAGAGACCCAGTACTTC. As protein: CASSLVVQETQYF.

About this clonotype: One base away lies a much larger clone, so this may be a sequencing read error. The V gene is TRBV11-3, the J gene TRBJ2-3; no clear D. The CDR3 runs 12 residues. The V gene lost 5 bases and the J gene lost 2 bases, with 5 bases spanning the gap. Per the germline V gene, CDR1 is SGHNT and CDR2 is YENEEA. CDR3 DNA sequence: TGTGCCAGCAGCAACCACACAGATACGCAGTATTTT. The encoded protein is CASSNHTDTQYF.

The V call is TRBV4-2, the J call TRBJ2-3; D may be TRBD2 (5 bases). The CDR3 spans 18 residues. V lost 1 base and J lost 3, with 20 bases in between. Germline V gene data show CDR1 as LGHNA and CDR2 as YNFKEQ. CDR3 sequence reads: CASSQVALLAEVTDTQYF. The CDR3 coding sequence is TGTGCCAGCAGCCAAGTGGCGCTTCTAGCAGAAGTGACAGATACGCAGTATTTT.

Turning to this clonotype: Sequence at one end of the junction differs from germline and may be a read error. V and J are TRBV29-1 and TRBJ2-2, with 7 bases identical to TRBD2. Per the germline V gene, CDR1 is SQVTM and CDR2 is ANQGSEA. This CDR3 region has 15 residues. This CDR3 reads CSVGTRAANTVELFF. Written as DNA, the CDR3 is TGCAGCGTTGGGACTAGGGCGGCGAACACCGTGGAGCTGTTTTTT.

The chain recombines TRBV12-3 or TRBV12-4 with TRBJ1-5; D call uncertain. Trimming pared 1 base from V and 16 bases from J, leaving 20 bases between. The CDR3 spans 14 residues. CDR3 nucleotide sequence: TGTGCCAGCAGTTTAGATGAGGGCAATCAGCCCCTACATTTT. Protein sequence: CASSLDEGNQPLHF.